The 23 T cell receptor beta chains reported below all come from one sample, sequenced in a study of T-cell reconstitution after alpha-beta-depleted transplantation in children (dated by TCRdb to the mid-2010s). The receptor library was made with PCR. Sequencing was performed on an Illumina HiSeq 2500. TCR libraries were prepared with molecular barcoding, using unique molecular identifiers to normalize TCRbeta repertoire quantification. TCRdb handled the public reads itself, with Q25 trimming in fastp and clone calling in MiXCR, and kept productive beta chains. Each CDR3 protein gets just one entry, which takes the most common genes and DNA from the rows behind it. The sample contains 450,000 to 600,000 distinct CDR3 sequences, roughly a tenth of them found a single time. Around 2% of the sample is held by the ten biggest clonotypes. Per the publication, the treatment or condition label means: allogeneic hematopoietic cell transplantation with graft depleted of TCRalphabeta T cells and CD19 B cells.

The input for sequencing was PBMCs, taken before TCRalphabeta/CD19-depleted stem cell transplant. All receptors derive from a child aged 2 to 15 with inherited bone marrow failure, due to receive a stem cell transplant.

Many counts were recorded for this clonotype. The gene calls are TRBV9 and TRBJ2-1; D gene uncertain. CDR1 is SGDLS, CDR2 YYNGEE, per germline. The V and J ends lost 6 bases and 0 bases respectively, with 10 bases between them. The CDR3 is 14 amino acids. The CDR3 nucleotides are TGTGCCAGCATTTGGCTTAGCTCCTACAATGAGCAGTTCTTC. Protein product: CASIWLSSYNEQFF.

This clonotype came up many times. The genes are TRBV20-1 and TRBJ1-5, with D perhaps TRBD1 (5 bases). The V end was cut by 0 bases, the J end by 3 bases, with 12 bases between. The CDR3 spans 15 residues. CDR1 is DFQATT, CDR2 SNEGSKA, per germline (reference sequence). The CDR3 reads CSARDLGGDNQPQHF. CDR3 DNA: TGCAGTGCTAGAGATCTGGGGGGGGACAATCAGCCCCAGCATTTT.

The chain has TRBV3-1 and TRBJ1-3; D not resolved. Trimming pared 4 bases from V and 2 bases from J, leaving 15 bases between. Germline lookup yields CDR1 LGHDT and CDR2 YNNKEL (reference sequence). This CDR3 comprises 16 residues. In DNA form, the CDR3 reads TGTGCCAGCAGCCCCCCGGAGGGTCTACCTGGAAACACCATATATTTT. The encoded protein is CASSPPEGLPGNTIYF.

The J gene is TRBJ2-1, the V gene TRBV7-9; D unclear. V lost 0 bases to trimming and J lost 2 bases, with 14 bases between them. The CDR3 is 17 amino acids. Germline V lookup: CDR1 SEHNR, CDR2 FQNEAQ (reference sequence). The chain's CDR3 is CASSLAKGIGAYNEQFF. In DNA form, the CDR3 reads TGTGCCAGCAGCTTAGCCAAGGGAATAGGAGCCTACAATGAGCAGTTCTTC.

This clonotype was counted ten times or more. The CDR3 region is CASREGNTEAFF. The CDR3 DNA sequence: TGTGCCAGCAGGGAAGGGAACACTGAAGCTTTCTTT. The genes are TRBV12-3 or TRBV12-4 and TRBJ1-1; D not certain. The CDR3 has 12 residues. Trimming cost V 6 bases and J 1 base, with 6 bases left between them.

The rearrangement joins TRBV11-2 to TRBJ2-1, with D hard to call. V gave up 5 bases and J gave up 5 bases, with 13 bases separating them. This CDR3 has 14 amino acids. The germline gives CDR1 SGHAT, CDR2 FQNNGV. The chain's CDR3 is CASSGWARDNEQFF. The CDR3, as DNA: TGTGCCAGCAGCGGGTGGGCTAGGGACAATGAGCAGTTCTTC.

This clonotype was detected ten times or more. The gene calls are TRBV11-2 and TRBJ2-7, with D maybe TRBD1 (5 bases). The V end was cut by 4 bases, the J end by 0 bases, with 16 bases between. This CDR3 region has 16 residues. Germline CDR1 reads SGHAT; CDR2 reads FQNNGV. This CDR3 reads CASSYGADPSSYEQYF. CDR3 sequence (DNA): TGTGCCAGCAGCTATGGGGCGGACCCCAGCTCCTACGAGCAGTACTTC.

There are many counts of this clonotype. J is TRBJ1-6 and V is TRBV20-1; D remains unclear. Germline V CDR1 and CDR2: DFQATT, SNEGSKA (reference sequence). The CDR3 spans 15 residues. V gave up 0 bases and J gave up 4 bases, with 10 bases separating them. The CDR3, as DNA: TGCAGTGCTAGAGATCGGGCAGATTATAATTCACCCCTCCACTTT. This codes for CSARDRADYNSPLHF.

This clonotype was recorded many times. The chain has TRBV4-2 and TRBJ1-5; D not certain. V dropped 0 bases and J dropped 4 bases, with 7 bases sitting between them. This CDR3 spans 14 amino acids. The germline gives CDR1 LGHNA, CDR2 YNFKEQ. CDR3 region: CASSQDPLNQPQHF. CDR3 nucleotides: TGTGCCAGCAGCCAAGACCCCCTTAATCAGCCCCAGCATTTT.

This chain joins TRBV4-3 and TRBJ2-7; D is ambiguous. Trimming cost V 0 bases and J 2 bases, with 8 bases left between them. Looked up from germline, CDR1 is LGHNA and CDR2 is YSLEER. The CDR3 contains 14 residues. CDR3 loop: CASSQEPLPYEQYF. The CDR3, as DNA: TGCGCCAGCAGCCAAGAACCGCTACCCTACGAGCAGTACTTC.

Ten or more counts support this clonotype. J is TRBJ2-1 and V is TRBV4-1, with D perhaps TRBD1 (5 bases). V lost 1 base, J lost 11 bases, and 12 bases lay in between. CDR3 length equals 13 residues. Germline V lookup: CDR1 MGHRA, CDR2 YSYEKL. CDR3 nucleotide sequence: TGCGCCAGCAGCCAAGTTGAGACAGCAAAGCAGTTCTTC. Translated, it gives CASSQVETAKQFF.

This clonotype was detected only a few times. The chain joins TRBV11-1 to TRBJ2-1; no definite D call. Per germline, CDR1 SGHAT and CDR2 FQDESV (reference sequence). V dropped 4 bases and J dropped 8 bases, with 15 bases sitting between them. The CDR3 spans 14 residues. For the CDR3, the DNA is TGTGCCAGCAGCTCCCGGGCCTCGGCGTATGAGCAGTTCTTC. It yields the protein CASSSRASAYEQFF.

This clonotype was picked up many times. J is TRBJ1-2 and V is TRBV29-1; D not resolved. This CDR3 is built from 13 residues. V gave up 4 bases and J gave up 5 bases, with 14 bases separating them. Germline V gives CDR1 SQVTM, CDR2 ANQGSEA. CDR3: CSVAGVGYYGYTF. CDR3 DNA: TGCAGCGTTGCTGGGGTGGGGTATTATGGCTACACCTTC.

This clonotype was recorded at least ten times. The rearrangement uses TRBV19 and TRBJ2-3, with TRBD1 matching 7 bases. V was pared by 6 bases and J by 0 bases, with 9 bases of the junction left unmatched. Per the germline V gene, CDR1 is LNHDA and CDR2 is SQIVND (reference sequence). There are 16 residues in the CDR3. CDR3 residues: CASSQPGTASTDTQYF. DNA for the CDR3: TGTGCCAGTAGCCAGCCCGGGACAGCTAGCACAGATACGCAGTATTTT.

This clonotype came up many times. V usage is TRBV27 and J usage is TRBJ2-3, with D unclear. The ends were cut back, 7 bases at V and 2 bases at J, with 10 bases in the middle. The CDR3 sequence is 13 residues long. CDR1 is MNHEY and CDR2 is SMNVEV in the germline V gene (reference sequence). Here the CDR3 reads CASTRQPTDTQYF. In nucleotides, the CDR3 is TGTGCCAGCACCCGGCAGCCCACAGATACGCAGTATTTT.

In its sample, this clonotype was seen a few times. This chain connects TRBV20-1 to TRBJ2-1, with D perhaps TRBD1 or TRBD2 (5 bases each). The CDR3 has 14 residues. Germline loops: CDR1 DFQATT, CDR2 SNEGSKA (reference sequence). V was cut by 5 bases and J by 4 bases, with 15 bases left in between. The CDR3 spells CSAPPGPQYNEQFF. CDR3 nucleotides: TGCAGTGCTCCCCCGGGACCTCAGTACAATGAGCAGTTCTTC.

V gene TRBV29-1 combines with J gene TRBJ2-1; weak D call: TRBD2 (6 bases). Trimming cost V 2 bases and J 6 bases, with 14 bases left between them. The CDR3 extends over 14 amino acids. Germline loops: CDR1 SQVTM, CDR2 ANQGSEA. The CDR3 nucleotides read TGCAGCGTTGAACTGTGGGAGGCCGGCAATGAGCAGTTCTTC. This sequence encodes CSVELWEAGNEQFF.

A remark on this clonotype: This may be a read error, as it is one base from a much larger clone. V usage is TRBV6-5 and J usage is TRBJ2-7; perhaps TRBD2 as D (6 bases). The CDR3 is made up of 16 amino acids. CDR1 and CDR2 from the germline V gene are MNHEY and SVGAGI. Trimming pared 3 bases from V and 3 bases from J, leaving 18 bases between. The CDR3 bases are TGTGCCAGCAGTTATTATCGGCCTAGCGTGAGCTACGAGCAGTACTTC. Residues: CASSYYRPSVSYEQYF.

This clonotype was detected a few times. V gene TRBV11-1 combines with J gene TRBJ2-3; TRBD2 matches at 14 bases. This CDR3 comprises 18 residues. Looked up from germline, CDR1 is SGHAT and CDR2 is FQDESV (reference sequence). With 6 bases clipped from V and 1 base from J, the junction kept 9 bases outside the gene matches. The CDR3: CASSQGLAGGWGTDTQYF. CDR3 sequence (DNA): TGTGCCAGCAGTCAAGGACTAGCGGGAGGTTGGGGCACAGATACGCAGTATTTT.

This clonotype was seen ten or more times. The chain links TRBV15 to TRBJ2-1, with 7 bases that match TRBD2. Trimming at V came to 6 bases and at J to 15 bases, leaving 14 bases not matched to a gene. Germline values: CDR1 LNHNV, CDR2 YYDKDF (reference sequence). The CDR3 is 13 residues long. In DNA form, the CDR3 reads TGTGCCACCAGTAGGCTAGCGGAGGACGGGGGGTTCTTC. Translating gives CATSRLAEDGGFF.

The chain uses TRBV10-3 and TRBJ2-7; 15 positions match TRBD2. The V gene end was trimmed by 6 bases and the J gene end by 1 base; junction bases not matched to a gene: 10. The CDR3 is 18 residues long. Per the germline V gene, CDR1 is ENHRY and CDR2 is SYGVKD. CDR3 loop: CAISDWGLAGGHSYEQYF. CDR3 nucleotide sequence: TGTGCCATCAGCGACTGGGGACTAGCGGGAGGTCATTCCTACGAGCAGTACTTC.

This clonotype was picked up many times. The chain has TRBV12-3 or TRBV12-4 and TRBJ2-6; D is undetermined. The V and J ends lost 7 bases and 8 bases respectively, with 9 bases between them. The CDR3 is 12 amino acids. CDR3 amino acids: CASKDLSNVLTF. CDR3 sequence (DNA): TGTGCCAGCAAGGACCTGTCCAACGTCCTGACTTTC.

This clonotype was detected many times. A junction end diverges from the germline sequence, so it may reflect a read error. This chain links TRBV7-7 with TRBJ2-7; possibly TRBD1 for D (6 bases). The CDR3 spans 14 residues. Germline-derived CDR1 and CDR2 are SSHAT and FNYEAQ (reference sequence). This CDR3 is CASSLGDTSYEQYF. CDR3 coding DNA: TGTGCTAGCAGCTTAGGGGACACCTCCTACGAGCAGTACTTC.